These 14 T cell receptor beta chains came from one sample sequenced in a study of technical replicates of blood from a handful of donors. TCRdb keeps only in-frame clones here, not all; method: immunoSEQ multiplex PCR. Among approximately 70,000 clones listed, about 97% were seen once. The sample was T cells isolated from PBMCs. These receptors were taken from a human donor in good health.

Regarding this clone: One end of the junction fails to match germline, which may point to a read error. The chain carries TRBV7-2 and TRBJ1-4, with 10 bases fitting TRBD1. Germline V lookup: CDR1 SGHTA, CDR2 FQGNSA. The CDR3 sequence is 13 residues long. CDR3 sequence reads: CASSSWTGGGPVF. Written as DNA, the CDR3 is TGTGCCAGCAGCTCCTGGACAGGGGGAGGGCCGGTTTTT.

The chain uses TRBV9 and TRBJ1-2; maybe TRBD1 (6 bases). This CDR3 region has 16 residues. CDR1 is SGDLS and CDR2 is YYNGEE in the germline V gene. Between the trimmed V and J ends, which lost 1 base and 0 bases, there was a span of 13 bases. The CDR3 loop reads CASSVRGTETNYGYTF. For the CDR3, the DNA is TGTGCCAGCAGCGTAAGGGGGACGGAAACTAACTATGGCTACACCTTC.

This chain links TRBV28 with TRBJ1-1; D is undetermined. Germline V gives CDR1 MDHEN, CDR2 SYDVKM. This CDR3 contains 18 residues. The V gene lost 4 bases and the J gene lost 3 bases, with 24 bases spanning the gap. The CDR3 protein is CASSYDLARDQRHTEAFF. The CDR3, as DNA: TGTGCCAGCAGTTATGATCTAGCCCGGGATCAAAGGCACACTGAAGCTTTCTTT.

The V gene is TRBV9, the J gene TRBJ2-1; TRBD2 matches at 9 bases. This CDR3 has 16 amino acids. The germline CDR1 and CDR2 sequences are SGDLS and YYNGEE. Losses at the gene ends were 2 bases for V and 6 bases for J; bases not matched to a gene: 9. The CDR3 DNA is TGTGCCAGCAGCGTGGAGCGGGAACTAGCGGGCAATGAGCAGTTCTTC. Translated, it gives CASSVERELAGNEQFF.

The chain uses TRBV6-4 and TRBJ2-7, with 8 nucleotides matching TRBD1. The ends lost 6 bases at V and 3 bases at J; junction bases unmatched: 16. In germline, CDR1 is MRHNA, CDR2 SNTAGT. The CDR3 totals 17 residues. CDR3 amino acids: CASSTLDRDLLSYEQYF. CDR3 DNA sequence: TGTGCCAGCAGCACTCTGGACAGGGATCTTCTAAGCTACGAGCAGTACTTC.

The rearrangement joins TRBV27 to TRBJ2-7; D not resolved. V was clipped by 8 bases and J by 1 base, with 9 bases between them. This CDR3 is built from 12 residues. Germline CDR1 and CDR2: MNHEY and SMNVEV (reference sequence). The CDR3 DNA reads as TGTGCCAGCGCCCCTAGTTCCTACGAGCAGTACTTC. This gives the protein CASAPSSYEQYF.

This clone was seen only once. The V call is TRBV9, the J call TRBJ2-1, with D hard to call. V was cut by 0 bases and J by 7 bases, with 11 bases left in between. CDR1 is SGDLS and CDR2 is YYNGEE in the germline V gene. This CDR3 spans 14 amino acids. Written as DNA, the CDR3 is TGTGCCAGCAGCGTAGAAAGCACCCAAAATGAGCAGTTCTTC. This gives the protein CASSVESTQNEQFF. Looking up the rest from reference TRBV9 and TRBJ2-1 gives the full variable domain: DSGVTQTPKHLITATGQRVTLRCSPRSGDLSVYWYQQSLDQGLQFLIQYYNGEERAKGNILERFSAQQFPDLHSELNLSSLELGDSALYFCASSVESTQNEQFFGPGTRLTVL.

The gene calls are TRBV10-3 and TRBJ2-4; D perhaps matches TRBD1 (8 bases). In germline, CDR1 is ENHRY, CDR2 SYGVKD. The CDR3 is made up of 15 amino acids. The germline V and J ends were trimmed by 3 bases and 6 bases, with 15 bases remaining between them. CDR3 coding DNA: TGTGCCATCAGTGAACAGGGGGGGTCGACAAACATTCAGTACTTC. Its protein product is CAISEQGGSTNIQYF.

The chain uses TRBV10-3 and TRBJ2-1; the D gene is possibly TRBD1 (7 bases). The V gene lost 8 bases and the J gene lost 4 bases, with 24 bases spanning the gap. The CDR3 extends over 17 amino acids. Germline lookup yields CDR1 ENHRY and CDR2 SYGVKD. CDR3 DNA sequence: TGTGCCATCCACGGAGGGGGCCGTAACAATAAATACAATGAGCAGTTCTTC. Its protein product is CAIHGGGRNNKYNEQFF.

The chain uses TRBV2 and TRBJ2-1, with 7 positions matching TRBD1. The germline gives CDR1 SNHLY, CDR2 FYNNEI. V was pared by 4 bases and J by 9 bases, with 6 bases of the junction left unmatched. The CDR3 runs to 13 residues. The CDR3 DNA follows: TGTGCCAGCAGTGGACAGGGCTACGGTGAGCAGTTCTTC. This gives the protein CASSGQGYGEQFF.

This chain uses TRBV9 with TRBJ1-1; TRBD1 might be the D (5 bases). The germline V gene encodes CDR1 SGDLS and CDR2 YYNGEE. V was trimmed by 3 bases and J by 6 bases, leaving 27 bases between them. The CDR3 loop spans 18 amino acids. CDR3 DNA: TGTGCCAGCAGCGCAGAAGACGCGCCGGTAGGCAGGGTAGCTGAAGCTTTCTTT. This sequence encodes CASSAEDAPVGRVAEAFF.

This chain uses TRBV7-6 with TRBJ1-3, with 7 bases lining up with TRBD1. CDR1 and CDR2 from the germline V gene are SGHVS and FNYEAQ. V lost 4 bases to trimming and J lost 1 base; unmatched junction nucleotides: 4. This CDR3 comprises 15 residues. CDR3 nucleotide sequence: TGTGCCAGCAGCTGGCAGGGGGTTTCTGGAAACACCATATATTTT. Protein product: CASSWQGVSGNTIYF.

CDR3 sequence reads: CSVVSGGGIYGYTF. In DNA form, the CDR3 reads TGCAGCGTTGTTTCCGGGGGGGGCATCTATGGCTACACCTTC. The J gene is TRBJ1-2, the V gene TRBV29-1, with a tentative D call TRBD1 (6 bases). In germline, CDR1 is SQVTM, CDR2 ANQGSEA. The CDR3 is made up of 14 amino acids. Trimming removed 4 bases from V and 4 bases from J, with 16 bases in between. Full variable domain (missing parts from reference TRBV29-1 and TRBJ1-2): SAVISQKPSRDICQRGTSLTIQCQVDSQVTMMFWYRQQPGQSLTLIATANQGSEATYESGFVIDKFPISRPNLTFSTLTVSNMSPEDSSIYLCSVVSGGGIYGYTFGSGTRLTVV.

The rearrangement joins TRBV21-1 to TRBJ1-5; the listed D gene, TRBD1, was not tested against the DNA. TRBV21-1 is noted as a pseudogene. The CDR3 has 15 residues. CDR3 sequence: CASSPRQGRNQPQHF. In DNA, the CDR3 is TGTGCCAGCAGCCCACGACAGGGTAGAAATCAGCCCCAGCATTTT.